Each of the 14 T cell receptor beta chains below was sequenced from the same sample in a study of somatic mutations in cytotoxic T cells in rheumatoid arthritis. Only in-frame clones appear in the TCRdb table, and some are missing; sequencing was by immunoSEQ multiplex PCR. The sample comprises about 18,000 clones, less than 85% of which are singletons, and 20% to 25% rests with the top ten. The sample comprised CD8+ T cells sorted from blood. The source is a woman aged 60-70 years in good health.

Of note for this clone: At the DNA level, this CDR3 is encoded by other sequences in the same sample as well. The chain uses TRBV27 and TRBJ1-1; D is undetermined. CDR3 size: 14 residues. Germline V gives CDR1 MNHEY, CDR2 SMNVEV (reference sequence). V was trimmed by 2 bases and J by 0 bases, leaving 7 bases between them. In nucleotides, the CDR3 is TGTGCCAGCAGTTTAACACTCATGAACACTGAAGCTTTCTTT. It is translated as CASSLTLMNTEAFF.

The chain joins TRBV4-1 to TRBJ2-7, with D tentatively TRBD1 or TRBD2 (6 bases each). This CDR3 is 15 amino acids long. Germline assignment: CDR1 MGHRA and CDR2 YSYEKL. The V end lost 1 base, the J end lost 0 bases, and 10 bases lay between the germline ends. This CDR3 reads CASSQAPGASYEQYF. CDR3 sequence (DNA): TGCGCCAGCAGCCAAGCACCGGGGGCCTCCTACGAGCAGTACTTC.

J is TRBJ1-1 and V is TRBV2, with D unresolved. The germline gives CDR1 SNHLY, CDR2 FYNNEI. This CDR3 comprises 10 residues. With 7 bases removed from V and 5 bases from J, the gap between germline ends came to 5 bases. CDR3 sequence: CASTGTEAFF. The CDR3 DNA is TGTGCCAGCACGGGAACTGAAGCTTTCTTT.

This rearrangement joins TRBV5-6 to TRBJ1-1, with TRBD1 matching 9 bases. Germline CDR1 is SGHDT and CDR2 is YYEEEE. The CDR3 runs 14 residues. The V and J ends lost 0 bases and 10 bases, in that order; junction bases with no gene match: 7. The chain's CDR3 is CASSLGTGDVGAFF. The CDR3 coding sequence is TGTGCCAGCAGCTTGGGGACAGGGGACGTCGGAGCTTTCTTT. Filled out from reference TRBV5-6 and TRBJ1-1, the complete variable domain reads DAGVTQSPTHLIKTRGQQVTLRCSPKSGHDTVSWYQQALGQGPQFIFQYYEEEERQRGNFPDRFSGHQFPNYSSELNVNALLLGDSALYLCASSLGTGDVGAFFGQGTRLTVV.

J is TRBJ1-4 and V is TRBV7-2; D perhaps matches TRBD1 (5 bases). V was pared by 5 bases and J by 3 bases, with 13 bases between. There are 15 residues in the CDR3. Germline CDR1 SGHTA, CDR2 FQGNSA. CDR3 sequence (DNA): TGTGCCAGCAGCGCCCGGTTGGGGGCTAATGAAAAACTGTTTTTT. Its protein is CASSARLGANEKLFF.

This clone has a handful of counts. The chain combines TRBV20-1 with TRBJ2-7, with 9 bases that match TRBD1. The V segment lost 7 bases and the J segment 6 bases; nucleotides outside the gene matches: 4. The CDR3 contains 11 residues. Germline CDR1 and CDR2: DFQATT and SNEGSKA (reference sequence). CDR3 coding DNA: TGCAGTGGCACAGGGGGCACCGAGCAGTACTTC. This codes for CSGTGGTEQYF.

The rearrangement uses TRBV10-3 and TRBJ2-7; the match to TRBD2 covers 11 bases. The V gene's germline CDR1 is ENHRY and CDR2 SYGVKD. V dropped 6 bases and J dropped 4; count of bases not matched to a gene: 8. This CDR3 is 15 amino acids long. The CDR3 is CAISERLAGTYEQYF. The CDR3 DNA follows: TGTGCCATCAGCGAGAGACTAGCGGGGACGTACGAGCAGTACTTC.

The rearrangement links TRBV2 to TRBJ2-7; 8 bases align to TRBD1. V was pared by 5 bases and J by 2 bases, with 2 bases of the junction left unmatched. The CDR3 runs 13 residues. Germline-derived CDR1 and CDR2 are SNHLY and FYNNEI. The CDR3 nucleotides read TGTGCCAGCAGTAGGACAGGGACCTACGAGCAGTACTTC. It translates to CASSRTGTYEQYF.

The chain joins TRBV7-9 to TRBJ1-1, with a weak D call TRBD1 (5 bases). Trimming took off 6 bases at V and 8 bases at J, with 13 bases between the two ends. Looked up from germline, CDR1 is SEHNR and CDR2 is FQNEAQ (reference sequence). CDR3 length: 12 residues. CDR3 amino acids: CASRPTGTEAFF. The CDR3 bases are TGTGCCAGCAGGCCTACCGGGACGGAAGCTTTCTTT.

The chain links TRBV6-5 to TRBJ1-5; 7 bases match TRBD1. The ends lost 0 bases at V and 7 bases at J; junction bases unmatched: 3. Germline assignment: CDR1 MNHEY and CDR2 SVGAGI. This CDR3 has 14 amino acids. This chain's CDR3 is CASSYSAGGQPQHF. For the CDR3, the DNA is TGTGCCAGCAGTTACTCGGCAGGGGGACAGCCCCAGCATTTT.

The chain uses TRBV27 and TRBJ2-7; D gene ambiguous. Germline V CDR1 and CDR2: MNHEY, SMNVEV (reference sequence). This CDR3 contains 14 residues. Trimming left V 0 bases short and J 2 bases short, with 8 bases between. CDR3 DNA: TGTGCCAGCAGTTTATCTGGCGGCCCCTACGAGCAGTACTTC. As protein: CASSLSGGPYEQYF.

The chain uses TRBV6-5 and TRBJ2-3; maybe TRBD1 (5 bases). The V end was cut by 2 bases, the J end by 3 bases, with 12 bases between. The CDR3 length is 15 residues. Germline CDR1 and CDR2: MNHEY and SVGAGI. The CDR3 here is CASSYDGAWTDTQYF. As DNA, the CDR3 is TGTGCCAGCAGTTACGATGGGGCTTGGACAGATACGCAGTATTTT.

This CDR3 is CASSSGQGFYNEQFF. The CDR3 region has the DNA TGTGCCAGCAGCTCGGGACAGGGATTCTACAATGAGCAGTTCTTC. This rearrangement joins TRBV11-2 to TRBJ2-1; 9 bases agree with TRBD1. This CDR3 comprises 15 residues. The V gene end was trimmed by 4 bases and the J gene end by 3 bases; junction bases not matched to a gene: 4. The germline gives CDR1 SGHAT, CDR2 FQNNGV.

The genes are TRBV9 and TRBJ2-7, with TRBD2 identical over 12 bases. V was pared by 0 bases and J by 4 bases, with 2 bases of the junction left unmatched. Germline CDR1 and CDR2: SGDLS and YYNGEE. CDR3 length: 15 amino acids. The CDR3 spells CASSVGTSGTYEQYF. The CDR3 DNA reads as TGTGCCAGCAGCGTAGGGACTAGCGGGACGTACGAGCAGTACTTC.